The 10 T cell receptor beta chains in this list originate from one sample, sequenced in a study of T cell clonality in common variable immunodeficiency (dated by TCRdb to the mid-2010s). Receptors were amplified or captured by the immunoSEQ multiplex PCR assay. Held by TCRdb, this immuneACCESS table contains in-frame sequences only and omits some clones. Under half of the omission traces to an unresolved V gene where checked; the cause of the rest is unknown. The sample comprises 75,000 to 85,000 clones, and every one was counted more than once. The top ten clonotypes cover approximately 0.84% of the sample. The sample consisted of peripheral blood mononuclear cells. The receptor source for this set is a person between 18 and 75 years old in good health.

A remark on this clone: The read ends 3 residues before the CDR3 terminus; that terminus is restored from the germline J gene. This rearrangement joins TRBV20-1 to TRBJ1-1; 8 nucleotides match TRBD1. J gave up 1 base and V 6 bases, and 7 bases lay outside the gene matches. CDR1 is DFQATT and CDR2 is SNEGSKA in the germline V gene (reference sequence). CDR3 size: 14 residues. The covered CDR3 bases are TGCAGTGCCGGGCTGGACAGGGCGAACACTGAA. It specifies CSAGLDRANTE. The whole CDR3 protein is CSAGLDRANTEAFF.

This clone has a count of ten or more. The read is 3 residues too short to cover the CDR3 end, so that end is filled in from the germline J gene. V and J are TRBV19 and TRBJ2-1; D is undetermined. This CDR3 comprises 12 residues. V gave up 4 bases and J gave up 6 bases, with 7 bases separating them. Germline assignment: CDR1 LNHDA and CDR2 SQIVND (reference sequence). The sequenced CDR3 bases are TGTGCCAGTAGTAGTCGCGGCAATGAG. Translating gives CASSSRGNE. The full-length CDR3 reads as CASSSRGNEQFF.

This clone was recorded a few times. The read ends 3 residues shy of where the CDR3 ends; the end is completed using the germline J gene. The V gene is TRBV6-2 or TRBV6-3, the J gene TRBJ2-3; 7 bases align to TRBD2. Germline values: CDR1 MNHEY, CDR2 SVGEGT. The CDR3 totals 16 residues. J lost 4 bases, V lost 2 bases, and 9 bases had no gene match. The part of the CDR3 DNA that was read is TGTGCCAGCAGTTACCGGGCGGGAGCGGGCGCAGATACG. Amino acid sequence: CASSYRAGAGADT. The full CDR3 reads CASSYRAGAGADTQYF.

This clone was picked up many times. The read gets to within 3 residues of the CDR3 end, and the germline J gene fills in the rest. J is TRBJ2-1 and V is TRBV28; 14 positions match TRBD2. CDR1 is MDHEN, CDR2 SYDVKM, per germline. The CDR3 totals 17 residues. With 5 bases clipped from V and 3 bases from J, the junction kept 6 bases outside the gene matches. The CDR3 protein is CASSPTSGRAGYNEQFF. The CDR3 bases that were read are TGTGCCAGCAGTCCGACTAGCGGGAGGGCCGGCTACAATGAG.

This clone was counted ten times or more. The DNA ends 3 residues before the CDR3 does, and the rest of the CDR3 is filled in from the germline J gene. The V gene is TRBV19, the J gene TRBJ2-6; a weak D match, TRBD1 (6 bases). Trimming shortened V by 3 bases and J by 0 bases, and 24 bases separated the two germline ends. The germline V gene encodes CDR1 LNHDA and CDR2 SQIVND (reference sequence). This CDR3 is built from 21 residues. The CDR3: CASSMTGQDSPLVSGANVLTF. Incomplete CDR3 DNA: TGTGCCAGTAGTATGACGGGACAAGACTCCCCCCTTGTCTCTGGGGCCAACGTC.

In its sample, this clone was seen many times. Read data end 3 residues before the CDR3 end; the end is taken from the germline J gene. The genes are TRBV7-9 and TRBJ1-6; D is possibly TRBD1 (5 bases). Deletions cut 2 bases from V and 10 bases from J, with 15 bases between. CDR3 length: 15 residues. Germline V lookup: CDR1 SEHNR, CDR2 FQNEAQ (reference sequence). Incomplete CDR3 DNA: TGTGCCAGCAGCTTATATGGCGACAGTCAGTCACCC. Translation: CASSLYGDSQSP. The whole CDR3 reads CASSLYGDSQSPLHF.

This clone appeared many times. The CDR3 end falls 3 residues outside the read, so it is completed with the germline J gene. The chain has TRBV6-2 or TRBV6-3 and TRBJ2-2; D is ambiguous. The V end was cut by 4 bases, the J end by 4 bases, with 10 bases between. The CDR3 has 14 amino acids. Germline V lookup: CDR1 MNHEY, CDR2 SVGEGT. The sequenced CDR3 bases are TGTGCCAGCAGTTTTCAAGGCCTCACCGGGGAG. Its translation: CASSFQGLTGE. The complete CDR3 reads CASSFQGLTGELFF.

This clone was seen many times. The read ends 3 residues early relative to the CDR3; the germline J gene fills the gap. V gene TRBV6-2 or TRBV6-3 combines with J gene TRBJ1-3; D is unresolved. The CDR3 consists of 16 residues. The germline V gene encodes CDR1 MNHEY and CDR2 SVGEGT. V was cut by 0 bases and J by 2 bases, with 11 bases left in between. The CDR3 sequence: CASSYSNWAPGNTIYF. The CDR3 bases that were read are TGTGCCAGCAGTTACTCGAACTGGGCTCCTGGAAACACC.

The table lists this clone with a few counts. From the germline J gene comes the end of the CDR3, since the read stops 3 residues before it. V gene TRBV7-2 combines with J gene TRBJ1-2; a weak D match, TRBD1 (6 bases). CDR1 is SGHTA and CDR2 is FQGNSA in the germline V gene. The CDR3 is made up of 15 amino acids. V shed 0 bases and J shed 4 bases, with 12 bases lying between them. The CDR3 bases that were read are TGTGCCAGCAGCTTAGCGCAGGGGCGGGCCTATGGC. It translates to CASSLAQGRAYG. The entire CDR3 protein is CASSLAQGRAYGYTF.

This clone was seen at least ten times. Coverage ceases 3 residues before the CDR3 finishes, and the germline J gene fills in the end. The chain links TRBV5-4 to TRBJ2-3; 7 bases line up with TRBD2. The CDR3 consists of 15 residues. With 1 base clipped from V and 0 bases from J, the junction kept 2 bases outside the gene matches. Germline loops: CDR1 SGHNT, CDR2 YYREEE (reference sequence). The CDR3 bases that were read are TGTGCCAGCAGCTTGACTAGCGCGAGCACAGATACG. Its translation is CASSLTSASTDT. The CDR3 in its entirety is CASSLTSASTDTQYF.